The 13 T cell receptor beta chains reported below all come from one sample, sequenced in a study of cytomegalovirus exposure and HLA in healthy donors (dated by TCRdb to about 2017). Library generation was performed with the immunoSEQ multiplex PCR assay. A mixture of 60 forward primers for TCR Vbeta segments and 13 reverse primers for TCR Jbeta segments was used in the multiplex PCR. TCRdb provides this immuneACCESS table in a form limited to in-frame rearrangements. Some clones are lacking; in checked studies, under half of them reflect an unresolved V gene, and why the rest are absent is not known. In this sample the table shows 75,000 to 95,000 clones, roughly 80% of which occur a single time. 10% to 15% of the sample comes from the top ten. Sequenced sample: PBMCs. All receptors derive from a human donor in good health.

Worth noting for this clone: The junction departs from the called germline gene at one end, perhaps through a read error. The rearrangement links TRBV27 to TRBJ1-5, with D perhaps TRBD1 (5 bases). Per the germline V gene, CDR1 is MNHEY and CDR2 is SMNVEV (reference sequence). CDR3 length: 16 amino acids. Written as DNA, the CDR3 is TGTGCCAGCAGTTTATCTTGGCAGGGTGGGAATCGGCCCCAGCATTTT. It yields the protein CASSLSWQGGNRPQHF.

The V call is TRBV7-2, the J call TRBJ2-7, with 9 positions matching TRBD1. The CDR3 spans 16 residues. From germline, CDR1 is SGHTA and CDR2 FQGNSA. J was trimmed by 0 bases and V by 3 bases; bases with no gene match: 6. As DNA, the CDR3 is TGTGCCAGCAGCTTGCGGACAGGGGTCTCCTCCTACGAGCAGTACTTC. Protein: CASSLRTGVSSYEQYF.

The CDR3 loop is CASSLGRDTGELFF. CDR3 DNA: TGTGCCAGCAGCTTAGGTCGGGACACCGGGGAGCTGTTTTTT. This chain connects TRBV7-9 to TRBJ2-2; D gene unclear. The CDR3 is 14 amino acids. V lost 1 base and J lost 3, with 6 bases in between. CDR1 and CDR2 from the germline V gene are SEHNR and FQNEAQ (reference sequence).

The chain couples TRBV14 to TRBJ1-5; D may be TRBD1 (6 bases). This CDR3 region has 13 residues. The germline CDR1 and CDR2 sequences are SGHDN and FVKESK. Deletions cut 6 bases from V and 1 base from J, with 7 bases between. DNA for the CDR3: TGTGCCAGCAGTGGACAGAGCAATCAGCCCCAGCATTTT. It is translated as CASSGQSNQPQHF.

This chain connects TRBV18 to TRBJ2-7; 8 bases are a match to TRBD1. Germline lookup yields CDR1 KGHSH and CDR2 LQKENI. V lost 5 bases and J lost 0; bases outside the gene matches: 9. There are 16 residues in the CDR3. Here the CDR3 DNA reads TGTGCCAGCTCAAGAGGGACAGGAAGAAGCTCCTACGAGCAGTACTTC. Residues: CASSRGTGRSSYEQYF. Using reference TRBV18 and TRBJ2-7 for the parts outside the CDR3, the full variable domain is NAGVMQNPRHLVRRRGQEARLRCSPMKGHSHVYWYRQLPEEGLKFMVYLQKENIIDESGMPKERFSAEFPKEGPSILRIQQVVRGDSAAYFCASSRGTGRSSYEQYFGPGTRLTVT.

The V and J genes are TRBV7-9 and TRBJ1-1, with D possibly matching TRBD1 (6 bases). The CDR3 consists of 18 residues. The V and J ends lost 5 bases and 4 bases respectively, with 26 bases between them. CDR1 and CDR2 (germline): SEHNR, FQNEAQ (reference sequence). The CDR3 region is CASSLGGMGGRGGTEAFF. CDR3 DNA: TGTGCCAGCAGCCTCGGGGGGATGGGGGGCAGGGGAGGCACTGAAGCTTTCTTT. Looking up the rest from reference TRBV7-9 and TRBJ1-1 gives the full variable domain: DTGVSQNPRHKITKRGQNVTFRCDPISEHNRLYWYRQTLGQGPEFLTYFQNEAQLEKSRLLSDRFSAERPKGSFSTLEIQRTEQGDSAMYLCASSLGGMGGRGGTEAFFGQGTRLTVV.

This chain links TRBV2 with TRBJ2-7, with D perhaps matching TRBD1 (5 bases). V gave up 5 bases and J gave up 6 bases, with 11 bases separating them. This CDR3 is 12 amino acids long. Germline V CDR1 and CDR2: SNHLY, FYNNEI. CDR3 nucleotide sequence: TGTGCCAGCAGTCTTCAGCAGGGCGAGCAGTACTTC. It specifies CASSLQQGEQYF.

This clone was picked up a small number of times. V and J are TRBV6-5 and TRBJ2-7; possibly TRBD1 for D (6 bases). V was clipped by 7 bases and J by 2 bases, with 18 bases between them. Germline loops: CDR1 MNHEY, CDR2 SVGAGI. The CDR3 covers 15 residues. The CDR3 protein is CASTPAPDRTYEQYF. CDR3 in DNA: TGTGCCAGCACCCCGGCCCCGGACAGAACCTACGAGCAGTACTTC.

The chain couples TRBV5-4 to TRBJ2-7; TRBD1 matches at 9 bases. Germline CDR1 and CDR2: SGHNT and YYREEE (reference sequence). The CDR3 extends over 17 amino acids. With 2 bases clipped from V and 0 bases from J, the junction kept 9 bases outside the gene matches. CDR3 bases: TGTGCCAGCAGCTTTTCCCGGACAGGGGAAGACTCCTACGAGCAGTACTTC. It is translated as CASSFSRTGEDSYEQYF.

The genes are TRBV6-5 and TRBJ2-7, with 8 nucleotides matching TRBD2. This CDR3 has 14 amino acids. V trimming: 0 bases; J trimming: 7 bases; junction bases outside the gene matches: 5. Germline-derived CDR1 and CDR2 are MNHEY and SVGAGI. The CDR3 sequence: CASSYSGGAGEQYF. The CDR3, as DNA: TGTGCCAGCAGTTACTCCGGGGGGGCGGGGGAGCAGTACTTC.

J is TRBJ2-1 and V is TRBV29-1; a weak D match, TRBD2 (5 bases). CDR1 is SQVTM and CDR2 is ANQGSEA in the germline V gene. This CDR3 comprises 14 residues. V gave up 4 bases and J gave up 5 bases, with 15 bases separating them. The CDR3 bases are TGCAGCGTTGGAGGAGACGGAGGCCACAATGAGCAGTTCTTC. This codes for CSVGGDGGHNEQFF.

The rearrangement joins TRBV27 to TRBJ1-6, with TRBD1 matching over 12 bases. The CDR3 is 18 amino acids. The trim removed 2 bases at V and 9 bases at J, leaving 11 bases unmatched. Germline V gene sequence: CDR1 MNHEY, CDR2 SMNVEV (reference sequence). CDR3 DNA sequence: TGTGCCAGCAGTTTAGCCCCGGGACAGGGGGCAGCCGGTTCACCCCTCCACTTT. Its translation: CASSLAPGQGAAGSPLHF.

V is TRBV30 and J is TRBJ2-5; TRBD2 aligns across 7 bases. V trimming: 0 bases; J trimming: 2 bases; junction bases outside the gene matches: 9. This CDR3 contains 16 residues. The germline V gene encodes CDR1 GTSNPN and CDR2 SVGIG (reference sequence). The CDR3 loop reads CAWSVVGRERQETQYF. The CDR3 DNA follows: TGTGCCTGGAGTGTGGTAGGGAGGGAACGTCAAGAGACCCAGTACTTC.